This T cell receptor beta chain was identified during a study of T cell changes during pregnancy in multiple sclerosis. TCRdb's table, derived via immunoSEQ multiplex PCR, lists solely in-frame clones and lacks some. The repertoire holds 40,000 to 55,000 clones, with around 90% as singletons. Trimming took 2 bases from V and 5 from J, leaving 7 bases between them. CDR1 is SGHKS and CDR2 is YYEKEE in the germline V gene (reference sequence). This CDR3 has 12 amino acids. The sample consisted of CD4+ T cells from peripheral blood mononuclear cells, taken in the second trimester of pregnancy. This chain joins TRBV5-5 and TRBJ1-2; perhaps TRBD1 as D (5 bases). This sequence was found in a female donor with multiple sclerosis, enrolled in a pregnancy study. In DNA, the CDR3 is TGTGCCAGCAGCTTTTCAGGGTATGGCTACACCTTC. Translating it yields CASSFSGYGYTF.